Following are 3 T cell receptor beta chains from one sample sequenced in a study of cytomegalovirus exposure and HLA in healthy donors. Amplification used 60 Vbeta primers and 13 Jbeta primers. Profiled with immunoSEQ multiplex PCR; TCRdb holds only in-frame clones, not every one. Found here are more than 110,000 clones, 80% of them singletons; the top ten hold over 6.5%. Material: PBMCs. These receptors originate from a man aged 35 to 55 in good health and CMV-seropositive.

The DNA of the CDR3 is TGTGCCAGCAGCTTTAGGACAGGGGGGAATCAAGAGACCCAGTACTTC. It is translated as CASSFRTGGNQETQYF. V gene TRBV13 combines with J gene TRBJ2-5; 10 bases map to TRBD1. Trimming removed 3 bases from V and 2 bases from J; junction bases left unmatched: 6. The CDR3 is made up of 16 amino acids. Looked up from germline, CDR1 is PRHDT and CDR2 is FYEKMQ (reference sequence). Together with reference TRBV13 and TRBJ2-5, the CDR3 gives the full variable domain: AAGVIQSPRHLIKEKRETATLKCYPIPRHDTVYWYQQGPGQDPQFLISFYEKMQSDKGSIPDRFSAQQFSDYHSELNMSSLELGDSALYFCASSFRTGGNQETQYFGPGTRLLVL.

The chain carries TRBV2 and TRBJ2-7; 7 nucleotides line up with TRBD2. This CDR3 has 14 amino acids. V trimming: 6 bases; J trimming: 4 bases; junction bases outside the gene matches: 9. Germline V CDR1 and CDR2: SNHLY, FYNNEI. CDR3 in amino acids: CASSPGTNRYEQYF. The CDR3 DNA sequence: TGTGCCAGCAGCCCCGGGACTAACCGATACGAGCAGTACTTC.

This chain connects TRBV4-1 to TRBJ2-7; the match to TRBD2 covers 7 bases. This CDR3 region has 13 residues. V lost 3 bases to trimming and J lost 3 bases; unmatched junction nucleotides: 2. Per germline, CDR1 MGHRA and CDR2 YSYEKL. The CDR3 coding sequence is TGCGCCAGCAGCCAGGGGGACTACTACGAGCAGTACTTC. This gives the protein CASSQGDYYEQYF.